This is a list of T cell receptor beta chains from one sample in a study of OX40 agonist ivuxolimab in advanced cancers. Libraries were prepared by immunoSEQ multiplex PCR; TCRdb keeps only in-frame clonotypes and omits some of them. This table has some 87,000 clones, about 93% appearing once. The starting material was CD4+ or CD8+ T cells sorted from blood, obtained in a trial of the OX40 agonist ivuxolimab. The receptors shown here come from an adult with an advanced solid tumor such as melanoma, head and neck, liver or kidney cancer. Both conserved end residues are part of each CDR3. A D gene is named only where the DNA matches it firmly. Clone size is shown for a subset of rows, as once, few, many or a class of expanded clone.

CDR3 protein: CASKYRTSAETQYF
CDR3 DNA: TGTGCCAGCAAATACAGGACTAGCGCTGAGACCCAGTACTTC
D gene: TRBD2
V gene: TRBV7-2
J gene: TRBJ2-5
clone size: .

CDR3 protein: CASRNRGLAEAFF
CDR3 DNA: TGTGCCAGCAGGAATAGGGGGCTGGCTGAAGCTTTCTTT
D gene: TRBD1
V gene: TRBV27
J gene: TRBJ1-1
clone size: .

CDR3 protein: CAWSLHASLGETQYF
CDR3 DNA: TGTGCCTGGAGTCTGCATGCGTCCCTGGGAGAGACCCAGTACTTC
D gene: .
V gene: TRBV30
J gene: TRBJ2-5
clone size: .

CDR3 protein: CASSPMPNTEAFF
CDR3 DNA: TGTGCCAGCAGTCCAATGCCGAACACTGAAGCTTTCTTT
D gene: .
V gene: TRBV27
J gene: TRBJ1-1
clone size: few

CDR3 protein: CASSSGTGGLEQYF
CDR3 DNA: TGCGCCAGCAGCTCCGGGACAGGGGGGCTCGAGCAGTACTTC
D gene: TRBD1
V gene: TRBV5-1
J gene: TRBJ2-7
clone size: .

CDR3 protein: CASSATGIYQPQHF
CDR3 DNA: TGTGCCAGCAGTGCGACAGGGATATATCAGCCCCAGCATTTT
D gene: TRBD1
V gene: TRBV6-1
J gene: TRBJ1-5
clone size: .

CDR3 protein: CASSSGVESNTIYF
CDR3 DNA: TGTGCCAGCAGCTCAGGGGTGGAGAGTAACACCATATATTTT
D gene: .
V gene: TRBV7-9
J gene: TRBJ1-3
clone size: .

CDR3 protein: CASSIGTSGEQFF
CDR3 DNA: TGTGCCAGTAGTATAGGTACTAGCGGTGAGCAGTTCTTC
D gene: TRBD2
V gene: TRBV19
J gene: TRBJ2-1
clone size: .

CDR3 protein: CASSPQGRNSGYTF
CDR3 DNA: TGTGCCAGCAGCCCCCAGGGACGGAATAGCGGCTACACCTTC
D gene: .
V gene: TRBV4-2
J gene: TRBJ1-2
clone size: .

CDR3 protein: CSVEGAGALTNYGYTF
CDR3 DNA: TGCAGCGTTGAAGGGGCAGGGGCGCTCACTAACTATGGCTACACCTTC
D gene: .
V gene: TRBV29-1
J gene: TRBJ1-2
clone size: .

CDR3 protein: CASSQASGLAGTDTQYF
CDR3 DNA: TGCGCCAGCAGCCAAGCCTCGGGACTAGCCGGCACAGATACGCAGTATTTT
D gene: TRBD2
V gene: TRBV4-1
J gene: TRBJ2-3
clone size: few

CDR3 protein: CASRLEDYRLNEKLFF
CDR3 DNA: TGTGCAAGTCGCTTAGAGGATTACAGACTCAATGAAAAACTGTTTTTT
D gene: .
V gene: TRBV12-2
J gene: TRBJ1-4
clone size: .

CDR3 protein: CASSQDPGLVYEQYF
CDR3 DNA: TGTGCCAGCAGCCAAGATCCGGGACTAGTCTACGAGCAGTACTTC
D gene: TRBD2
V gene: TRBV4-2
J gene: TRBJ2-7
clone size: .

CDR3 protein: CASSYSGVGNYGYTF
CDR3 DNA: TGTGCCAGCAGTTACTCGGGGGTGGGTAACTATGGCTACACCTTC
D gene: .
V gene: TRBV6-6
J gene: TRBJ1-2
clone size: .

CDR3 protein: CASSLEAASDTQYF
CDR3 DNA: TGTGCCAGCAGCTTAGAAGCTGCTTCAGATACGCAGTATTTT
D gene: .
V gene: TRBV7-2
J gene: TRBJ2-3
clone size: .

CDR3 protein: CASSYSGGRWDEQFF
CDR3 DNA: TGTGCCAGCAGTTACTCAGGGGGGAGGTGGGATGAGCAGTTCTTC
D gene: .
V gene: TRBV6-6
J gene: TRBJ2-1
clone size: .

CDR3 protein: CASSHPGLTYEQYF
CDR3 DNA: TGCGCCAGCAGCCATCCGGGGCTAACCTACGAGCAGTACTTC
D gene: .
V gene: TRBV5-1
J gene: TRBJ2-7
clone size: .

CDR3 protein: CASSPRTSGADTQYF
CDR3 DNA: TGTGCCAGCAGTCCACGGACTAGCGGGGCTGATACGCAGTATTTT
D gene: TRBD2
V gene: TRBV6-1
J gene: TRBJ2-3
clone size: .

CDR3 protein: CASSPDRGLVGELFF
CDR3 DNA: TGTGCCAGCAGCCCCGACAGGGGGTTGGTCGGGGAGCTGTTTTTT
D gene: TRBD1
V gene: TRBV5-4
J gene: TRBJ2-2
clone size: .

CDR3 protein: CASSPGVVADTQYF
CDR3 DNA: TGTGCCAGCAGCCCCGGGGTAGTTGCAGATACGCAGTATTTT
D gene: .
V gene: TRBV11-1
J gene: TRBJ2-3
clone size: .

CDR3 protein: CASSEAHGKVNEKLFF
CDR3 DNA: TGTGCCAGCAGTGAAGCGCATGGCAAGGTGAATGAAAAACTGTTTTTT
D gene: .
V gene: TRBV6-1
J gene: TRBJ1-4
clone size: .

CDR3 protein: CASSYSTPGQGHGYTF
CDR3 DNA: TGTGCCAGCAGTTACTCGACTCCGGGACAGGGGCATGGCTACACCTTC
D gene: TRBD1
V gene: TRBV6-5
J gene: TRBJ1-2
clone size: .

CDR3 protein: CASSIGTPALGEQYF
CDR3 DNA: TGCGCCAGCAGCATAGGGACGCCCGCCCTCGGCGAGCAGTACTTC
D gene: .
V gene: TRBV5-1
J gene: TRBJ2-7
clone size: .

CDR3 protein: CASTLGRHSNQPQHF
CDR3 DNA: TGTGCCAGCACCTTGGGACGGCATAGCAATCAGCCCCAGCATTTT
D gene: .
V gene: TRBV28
J gene: TRBJ1-5
clone size: .

CDR3 protein: CASSPYILDGYTF
CDR3 DNA: TGTGCCAGCAGCCCCTACATCTTAGATGGCTACACCTTC
D gene: .
V gene: TRBV7-2
J gene: TRBJ1-2
clone size: .

CDR3 protein: CASSYRDRGDGYTF
CDR3 DNA: TGTGCCAGCAGTTACCGCGATAGGGGTGACGGCTACACCTTC
D gene: .
V gene: TRBV6-6
J gene: TRBJ1-2
clone size: .

CDR3 protein: CASAVGQGSYNEQFF
CDR3 DNA: TGTGCCAGCGCCGTCGGACAGGGGTCCTACAATGAGCAGTTCTTC
D gene: TRBD1
V gene: TRBV18
J gene: TRBJ2-1
clone size: .

CDR3 protein: CASSVSGRAYNEQFF
CDR3 DNA: TGTGCCAGCAGTGTTAGCGGGAGGGCCTACAATGAGCAGTTCTTC
D gene: TRBD2
V gene: TRBV2
J gene: TRBJ2-1
clone size: .

CDR3 protein: CASSPPGTSSEQYF
CDR3 DNA: TGTGCCAGCTCACCACCCGGGACTAGCAGCGAGCAGTACTTC
D gene: TRBD2
V gene: TRBV18
J gene: TRBJ2-7
clone size: once

CDR3 protein: CASSEAGNYGYTF
CDR3 DNA: TGCGCCAGCAGTGAAGCGGGTAACTATGGCTACACCTTC
D gene: .
V gene: TRBV10-1
J gene: TRBJ1-2
clone size: .

CDR3 protein: CAWTPRLVGGYTF
CDR3 DNA: TGTGCCTGGACCCCCAGGTTGGTGGGTGGCTACACCTTC
D gene: .
V gene: TRBV30
J gene: TRBJ1-2
clone size: .

CDR3 protein: CASSSGTSGLLGANEQFF
CDR3 DNA: TGTGCCAGCAGCTCCGGGACTAGCGGACTTCTGGGGGCCAATGAGCAGTTCTTC
D gene: TRBD2
V gene: TRBV7-6
J gene: TRBJ2-1
clone size: .

CDR3 protein: CASSVRGTNTEAFF
CDR3 DNA: TGTGCCAGCAGTGTGAGAGGGACGAACACTGAAGCTTTCTTT
D gene: .
V gene: TRBV2
J gene: TRBJ1-1
clone size: .

CDR3 protein: CSVTKGENTEAFF
CDR3 DNA: TGCAGCGTTACAAAGGGCGAGAACACTGAAGCTTTCTTT
D gene: .
V gene: TRBV29-1
J gene: TRBJ1-1
clone size: once

CDR3 protein: CASSIDGTSGNQFF
CDR3 DNA: TGTGCCAGTAGTATAGACGGGACTAGCGGGAATCAGTTCTTC
D gene: TRBD2
V gene: TRBV19
J gene: TRBJ2-1
clone size: .

CDR3 protein: CASSKGWTGTYEQYF
CDR3 DNA: TGTGCCAGCAGCAAAGGCTGGACAGGGACCTACGAGCAGTACTTC
D gene: TRBD1
V gene: TRBV6-5
J gene: TRBJ2-7
clone size: .

CDR3 protein: CASSLSAGQGLTGELFF
CDR3 DNA: TGTGCCAGCAGTTTATCCGCAGGACAGGGTTTGACCGGGGAGCTGTTTTTT
D gene: TRBD1
V gene: TRBV27
J gene: TRBJ2-2
clone size: .

CDR3 protein: CASTTGWEGEEKLFF
CDR3 DNA: TGTGCCAGTACAACAGGGTGGGAGGGTGAGGAAAAACTGTTTTTT
D gene: .
V gene: TRBV6-1
J gene: TRBJ1-4
clone size: .

CDR3 protein: CASSVRDAGGYTF
CDR3 DNA: TGTGCCAGCAGCGTCAGGGATGCCGGTGGCTACACCTTC
D gene: .
V gene: TRBV7-9
J gene: TRBJ1-2
clone size: .

CDR3 protein: CAWSKGGNTDTQYF
CDR3 DNA: TGTGCCTGGAGTAAGGGGGGGAACACAGATACGCAGTATTTT
D gene: .
V gene: TRBV30
J gene: TRBJ2-3
clone size: few

CDR3 protein: CASSEAGTGGETQYF
CDR3 DNA: TGTGCCAGCAGTGAAGCCGGGACAGGCGGAGAGACCCAGTACTTC
D gene: TRBD1
V gene: TRBV28
J gene: TRBJ2-5
clone size: .

CDR3 protein: CASSLGLATPETQYF
CDR3 DNA: TGTGCCAGCAGCTTAGGGTTAGCCACCCCCGAGACCCAGTACTTC
D gene: .
V gene: TRBV7-8
J gene: TRBJ2-5
clone size: .

CDR3 protein: CARGRQTLWEQYF
CDR3 DNA: TGCGCCAGAGGCCGGCAGACCCTTTGGGAGCAGTACTTC
D gene: .
V gene: TRBV23-1
J gene: TRBJ2-7
clone size: .

CDR3 protein: CASRRQGDQPQHF
CDR3 DNA: TGTGCCAGCAGGCGACAAGGAGATCAGCCCCAGCATTTT
D gene: .
V gene: TRBV6-1
J gene: TRBJ1-5
clone size: .

CDR3 protein: CASSLSRRQGSLETQYF
CDR3 DNA: TGTGCCAGCAGTTTATCCCGTAGACAGGGGTCGTTAGAGACCCAGTACTTC
D gene: TRBD1
V gene: TRBV27
J gene: TRBJ2-5
clone size: .

CDR3 protein: CASSLGTDYYNEQFF
CDR3 DNA: TGTGCCAGCAGTCTCGGGACGGACTATTACAATGAGCAGTTCTTC
D gene: .
V gene: TRBV5-4
J gene: TRBJ2-1
clone size: .

CDR3 protein: CASSLDRYGYTF
CDR3 DNA: TGTGCCAGCAGCTTGGACAGATATGGCTACACCTTC
D gene: .
V gene: TRBV2
J gene: TRBJ1-2
clone size: .